The 9 T cell receptor beta chains given below trace back to one sample, sequenced in a study of T cells in Graves' hyperthyroidism and ophthalmopathy. Researchers amplified the TCR beta CDR3 regions from RNA transcripts. A first-round RT-PCR of the TCR CDR3 used the HTBI primer set. TCRdb reprocessed the multiplex PCR reads with MiXCR, giving one entry per CDR3 protein. The repertoire holds a few hundred thousand distinct CDR3 sequences, with roughly 14% as singletons. Source material: blood. These receptors were collected from a woman in her 30s with Graves' hyperthyroidism.

This clonotype was detected a few times. The V call is TRBV20-1, the J call TRBJ2-5, with D perhaps matching TRBD2 (6 bases). This CDR3 has 12 residues. V was clipped by 6 bases and J by 2 bases, with 10 bases between them. In germline, CDR1 is DFQATT, CDR2 SNEGSKA (reference sequence). For the CDR3, the DNA is TGCAGTGCATGGAGGGGACAAGAGACCCAGTACTTC. This translates into CSAWRGQETQYF.

There are many counts of this clonotype. The chain joins TRBV11-2 to TRBJ2-1, with 10 bases identical to TRBD2. The CDR3 covers 16 residues. With V trimmed by 5 bases and J by 5 bases, 9 bases remained unmatched. The germline CDR1 and CDR2 sequences are SGHAT and FQNNGV. CDR3 region: CASSQLAGVGDNEQFF. Here the CDR3 DNA reads TGTGCCAGCAGCCAGCTAGCGGGAGTGGGGGACAATGAGCAGTTCTTC.

The V and J genes are TRBV6-2 or TRBV6-3 and TRBJ2-5; D remains ambiguous. This CDR3 spans 12 amino acids. With 6 bases removed from V and 4 bases from J, the gap between germline ends came to 9 bases. Looked up from germline, CDR1 is MNHEY and CDR2 is SVGEGT. DNA for the CDR3: TGTGCCAGCAGGGAAAGTGGAGAGACCCAGTACTTC. Translated, it gives CASRESGETQYF.

In this sample, this clonotype turned up many times. The CDR3, as DNA: TGTGCCAGCAGTTACCTACACCCTCAGCCCCAGCATTTT. This codes for CASSYLHPQPQHF. The rearrangement links TRBV6-5 to TRBJ1-5; D not resolved. Trimming pared 2 bases from V and 6 bases from J, leaving 8 bases between. CDR1 and CDR2 from the germline V gene are MNHEY and SVGAGI. The CDR3 totals 13 residues.

This clonotype was detected ten times or more. The J gene is TRBJ2-5, the V gene TRBV12-3 or TRBV12-4; no clear D. CDR3 length: 15 residues. Trimming took off 2 bases at V and 2 bases at J, with 12 bases between the two ends. The chain's CDR3 is CASSLSSWQQETQYF. The CDR3 nucleotides are TGTGCCAGCAGTTTATCATCATGGCAGCAAGAGACCCAGTACTTC.

In this sample, this clonotype turned up once. This chain joins TRBV5-6 and TRBJ2-2, with 10 bases that match TRBD2. The germline gives CDR1 SGHDT, CDR2 YYEEEE. V lost 0 bases to trimming and J lost 8 bases; unmatched junction nucleotides: 7. The CDR3 is 16 amino acids. The CDR3 bases are TGTGCCAGCAGCTTGGAGGCTAGCGGGAGTGTTGGGGAGCTGTTTTTT. Translation gives CASSLEASGSVGELFF.

Comment on this clonotype: The junction departs from the called germline gene at one end, perhaps through a read error. The chain employs TRBV7-7 and TRBJ2-5; 8 nucleotides align to TRBD1. This CDR3 has 18 amino acids. The germline CDR1 and CDR2 sequences are SSHAT and FNYEAQ (reference sequence). The CDR3 sequence: CASSLSLGGQGLQETQYF. The CDR3 coding sequence is TGTGCTAGCAGCTTGAGCTTAGGAGGACAGGGCCTTCAAGAGACCCAGTACTTC.

This clonotype appeared many times. The chain employs TRBV6-1 and TRBJ1-2, with D unclear. V was pared by 6 bases and J by 4 bases, with 12 bases between. The CDR3 extends over 13 amino acids. Germline assignment: CDR1 MNHNS and CDR2 SASEGT. The CDR3 sequence is CASSGGPIYGYTF. In DNA, the CDR3 is TGTGCCAGCAGCGGAGGACCGATCTATGGCTACACCTTC.

The chain carries TRBV9 and TRBJ2-3; 9 nucleotides line up with TRBD1. Germline CDR1 SGDLS, CDR2 YYNGEE. V was clipped by 0 bases and J by 0 bases; unmatched bases: 8. CDR3 size: 18 residues. The chain's CDR3 is CASSVDGGTGFSTDTQYF. The CDR3 nucleotides read TGTGCCAGCAGCGTAGATGGGGGGACAGGGTTCAGCACAGATACGCAGTATTTT. Based on the CDR3 plus reference TRBV9 and TRBJ2-3, the full variable domain is DSGVTQTPKHLITATGQRVTLRCSPRSGDLSVYWYQQSLDQGLQFLIQYYNGEERAKGNILERFSAQQFPDLHSELNLSSLELGDSALYFCASSVDGGTGFSTDTQYFGPGTRLTVL.